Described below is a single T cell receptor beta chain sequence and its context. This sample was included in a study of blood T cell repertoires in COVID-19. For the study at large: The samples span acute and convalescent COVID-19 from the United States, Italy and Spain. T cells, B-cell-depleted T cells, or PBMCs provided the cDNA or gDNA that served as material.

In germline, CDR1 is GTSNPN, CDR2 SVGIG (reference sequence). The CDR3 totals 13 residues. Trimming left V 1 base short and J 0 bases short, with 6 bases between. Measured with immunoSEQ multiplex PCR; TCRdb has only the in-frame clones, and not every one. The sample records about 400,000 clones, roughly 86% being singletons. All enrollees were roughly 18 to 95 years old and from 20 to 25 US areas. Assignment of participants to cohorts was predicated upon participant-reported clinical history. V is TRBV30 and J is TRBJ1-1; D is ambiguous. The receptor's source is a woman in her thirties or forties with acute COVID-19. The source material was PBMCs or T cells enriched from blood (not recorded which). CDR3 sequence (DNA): TGTGCCTGGAGTGAGAACTTGAACACTGAAGCTTTCTTT. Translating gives CAWSENLNTEAFF. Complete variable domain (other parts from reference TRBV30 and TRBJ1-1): SQTIHQWPATLVQPVGSPLSLECTVEGTSNPNLYWYRQAAGRGLQLLFYSVGIGQISSEVPQNLSASRPQDRQFILSSKKLLLSDSGFYLCAWSENLNTEAFFGQGTRLTVV.